This T cell receptor (beta chain) was captured by sequencing in a study of blood T cell repertoires in COVID-19. At the level of the study: Acute-phase and convalescent COVID-19 samples originated in the United States, Italy and Spain. In each case, the material was cDNA or gDNA derived from T cells, B-cell-depleted T cells, or PBMCs.

This CDR3 is built from 15 residues. Germline-derived CDR1 and CDR2 are SGHRS and YFSETQ. With V trimmed by 4 bases and J by 4 bases, 9 bases remained unmatched. In the original analysis: Using reference gene primer amplification, nucleated cell counts were estimated. Some clones are missing from TCRdb's copy, which holds only in-frame ones; the method was immunoSEQ multiplex PCR. V and J calls and clone size are as listed in that table; D and trimming were resolved from the DNA. The sample lists 150,000 to 200,000 clones, roughly nine tenths occurring once. The clonotype originates from a man in his 60s with acute or convalescent COVID-19. The chain employs TRBV5-1 and TRBJ2-7, with 9 nucleotides matching TRBD1. The specimen sequenced was peripheral blood. The CDR3: CASSKGQGGAYEQYF. The CDR3 bases are TGCGCCAGCAGCAAGGGACAGGGCGGTGCATACGAGCAGTACTTC.